This T cell receptor beta chain is drawn from a study of T cell repertoires in cytomegalovirus infection. Study conclusions and caveats: Clonotypes of TCR beta that were HLA-C-restricted and CMV-specific dominated the ex vivo response.

This clonotype was seen a few times. Its cognate antigen is unknown. At one end the junction does not follow the germline gene, possibly because of a read error. Germline CDR1 reads MNHNS; CDR2 reads SASEGT. CDR3 length: 15 residues. MiXCR was run by TCRdb on the reads, yielding one entry per CDR3 protein. The sample carries about 100,000 distinct CDR3 sequences, 23% recorded once. The TCR was taken from a human donor in good health (CMV status not recorded). Some clones in this sample may be carry-over from other donors' samples. Sequencing was performed on CD8+ T cells from PBMCs. The gene calls are TRBV6-1 and TRBJ1-5; no reliable D call. CDR3 in DNA: TGTGCCAACAGTCCCGGCTTAGAGAGCAATCAGCCCCAGCATTTT. Its protein is CANSPGLESNQPQHF.